This entry features one T cell receptor beta chain sequence. Antigen specificity is unknown. The PCR had 60 Vbeta and 13 Jbeta primers. Assay used: immunoSEQ multiplex PCR; TCRdb lists only in-frame clones, some missing. This sample yields under 200,000 clones, of which approximately 82% are seen a single time; approximately 2% belongs to the top ten. This sample was taken from a study of cytomegalovirus exposure and HLA in healthy donors. Study details: The study's early data release held roughly 91 million unique TCRs from HLA-typed donors. Regarding the study as a whole: TCR beta chains numbering some 160 were designated cytomegalovirus-associated. The presence/absence work took it that sequencing depth was about the same across donors. About 87% or about 30% of the time was how often most TCR beta V segments were productive, according to an earlier analysis.

The ends lost 5 bases at V and 0 bases at J; junction bases unmatched: 4. Germline V lookup: CDR1 SEHNR, CDR2 FQNEAQ (reference sequence). The CDR3 is made up of 15 amino acids. The rearrangement links TRBV7-9 to TRBJ2-1, with 7 positions matching TRBD2. This clonotype originated in a woman under 30 in good health and CMV-seropositive. The specimen sequenced was PBMCs. The CDR3 coding sequence is TGTGCCAGCAGCCCTAGACTAGCCTCCTACAATGAGCAGTTCTTC. Protein: CASSPRLASYNEQFF.